These 14 T cell receptor beta chains came from one sample sequenced in a study of blood T cell repertoires in COVID-19. Data came from immunoSEQ multiplex PCR; TCRdb stores just in-frame clones and leaves some out. This sample yields about 28,000 clones, of which approximately 90% are seen a single time; around 5% belongs to the top ten. Sequenced sample: peripheral blood. The receptor source for this set is a man aged 55 to 70 with active COVID-19.

This rearrangement joins TRBV6-6 to TRBJ2-7; possible D gene TRBD2, 7 bases. Trimming left V 6 bases short and J 3 bases short, with 18 bases between. The CDR3 runs 15 residues. The V gene's germline CDR1 is MNHNY and CDR2 SVGAGI (reference sequence). Here the CDR3 reads CASSPKGGGDYEQYF. In DNA form, the CDR3 reads TGTGCCAGCAGCCCCAAGGGGGGAGGGGACTACGAGCAGTACTTC.

V usage is TRBV18 and J usage is TRBJ2-6; D may be TRBD1 (5 bases). V lost 4 bases and J 2 bases, leaving 9 bases between the germline ends. Germline assignment: CDR1 KGHSH and CDR2 LQKENI. CDR3 length equals 15 residues. DNA of the CDR3: TGTGCCAGCTCACGTGCAGGGACTGGGGCCAACGTCCTGACTTTC. Amino acid sequence: CASSRAGTGANVLTF. Looking up the rest from reference TRBV18 and TRBJ2-6 gives the full variable domain: NAGVMQNPRHLVRRRGQEARLRCSPMKGHSHVYWYRQLPEEGLKFMVYLQKENIIDESGMPKERFSAEFPKEGPSILRIQQVVRGDSAAYFCASSRAGTGANVLTFGAGSRLTVL.

The chain employs TRBV7-9 and TRBJ2-4, with D tentatively TRBD2 (5 bases). V lost 7 bases and J 9 bases, leaving 16 bases between the germline ends. This CDR3 spans 13 amino acids. Germline V gene lookup returns CDR1 SEHNR and CDR2 FQNEAQ (reference sequence). CDR3 coding DNA: TGTGCCAGCACCGAGGGCGGTCGATCCATTCAGTACTTC. It specifies CASTEGGRSIQYF.

The genes are TRBV9 and TRBJ2-3; 13 bases map to TRBD2. Germline V CDR1 and CDR2: SGDLS, YYNGEE. This CDR3 spans 17 amino acids. The J segment lost 7 bases and the V segment lost 4 bases, leaving 12 bases of the junction unmatched. The chain's CDR3 is CASSLTGTSGAGNTQYF. The CDR3 nucleotides read TGTGCCAGCAGCTTGACCGGGACTAGCGGGGCAGGAAATACGCAGTATTTT.

The chain combines TRBV28 with TRBJ1-6, with D uncertain. The V gene lost 2 bases and the J gene lost 10 bases, with 6 bases spanning the gap. From germline, CDR1 is MDHEN and CDR2 SYDVKM. The CDR3 spans 12 residues. The CDR3 is CASSLQESPLHF. CDR3 coding DNA: TGTGCCAGCAGTTTACAGGAATCACCCCTCCACTTT. Drawing the rest from reference TRBV28 and TRBJ1-6, the complete variable domain is DVKVTQSSRYLVKRTGEKVFLECVQDMDHENMFWYRQDPGLGLRLIYFSYDVKMKEKGDIPEGYSVSREKKERFSLILESASTNQTSMYLCASSLQESPLHFGNGTRLTVT.

This chain links TRBV29-1 with TRBJ1-3; 10 bases line up with TRBD1. V was clipped by 6 bases and J by 4 bases; unmatched bases: 6. CDR3 length equals 14 residues. The germline V gene encodes CDR1 SQVTM and CDR2 ANQGSEA. The CDR3 bases are TGCAGCGTCGAGGGACAGGGGAGAGGAAACACCATATATTTT. Residues: CSVEGQGRGNTIYF.

This clone has a single count. The chain carries TRBV30 and TRBJ1-1; TRBD1 aligns across 8 bases. Per germline, CDR1 GTSNPN and CDR2 SVGIG (reference sequence). The CDR3 is 16 residues long. The junction had 8 bases not matched to a gene; V was cut back by 2 bases and J by 0 bases. This CDR3 is CAWSPQDRALNTEAFF. The CDR3 coding sequence is TGTGCCTGGAGTCCACAGGACAGGGCTCTGAACACTGAAGCTTTCTTT.

This chain links TRBV5-1 with TRBJ2-3; 10 nucleotides agree with TRBD1. Germline trimming cut 0 bases from V and 4 bases from J; bases unmatched to any gene: 5. The CDR3 runs 16 residues. The germline V gene has CDR1 SGHRS and CDR2 YFSETQ. The CDR3 spells CASSLDGTGASDTQYF. CDR3 DNA: TGCGCCAGCAGCTTGGATGGGACAGGGGCATCAGATACGCAGTATTTT.

This sequence joins TRBV3-1 (or the pseudogene TRBV3-2) and TRBJ2-1; 8 nucleotides agree with TRBD2. V was clipped by 4 bases and J by 9 bases; unmatched bases: 5. Germline V lookup: CDR1 LGHDT, CDR2 YNNKEL (reference sequence). This CDR3 is 13 amino acids long. CDR3 sequence reads: CASSPTAGVEQFF. In DNA, the CDR3 is TGTGCCAGCAGCCCGACAGCGGGGGTTGAGCAGTTCTTC.

The V gene is TRBV25-1, the J gene TRBJ1-4; TRBD1 matches 9 bases. V gave up 5 bases and J gave up 2 bases; unmatched junction bases: 9. CDR3 size: 17 residues. The germline gives CDR1 MGHDK, CDR2 SYGVNS. For the CDR3, the DNA is TGTGCCAGCAGTAGTCCGGGACAGGGTTGGACTAATGAAAAACTGTTTTTT. This codes for CASSSPGQGWTNEKLFF.

J is TRBJ2-7 and V is TRBV7-8; 14 nucleotides align to TRBD2. Germline trimming cut 2 bases from V and 10 bases from J; bases unmatched to any gene: 7. This CDR3 is built from 15 residues. Germline values: CDR1 SGHVS, CDR2 FQNEAQ. The CDR3 reads CASSLTGLAGAHQYF. The CDR3 DNA follows: TGTGCCAGCAGCTTAACGGGACTAGCGGGGGCCCATCAGTACTTC.

The V and J genes are TRBV24-1 and TRBJ2-1, with D possibly TRBD1 on 7 matching bases. The CDR3 is made up of 14 amino acids. V gave up 9 bases and J gave up 7 bases, with 18 bases separating them. Germline V lookup: CDR1 KGHDR, CDR2 SFDVKD. The CDR3 region has the DNA TGTGCCACCGGAGGGACAGCGGTGAGGAATGAGCAGTTCTTC. This sequence encodes CATGGTAVRNEQFF.

This clone was seen only once. The chain combines TRBV6-5 with TRBJ2-5; TRBD2 matches 12 bases. Germline V gives CDR1 MNHEY, CDR2 SVGAGI. CDR3 length equals 15 residues. V lost 6 bases and J lost 4; bases outside the gene matches: 6. This CDR3 reads CASSLAGGPRETQYF. The CDR3 bases are TGTGCCAGCAGCCTAGCGGGGGGGCCAAGAGAGACCCAGTACTTC.

The chain joins TRBV5-8 to TRBJ1-4; a possible D gene is TRBD1 (6 bases). Looked up from germline, CDR1 is SGHTS and CDR2 is YDEGEE. Trimming cost V 2 bases and J 0 bases, with 14 bases left between them. The CDR3 contains 17 residues. The CDR3 protein is CASSLGQPFATNEKLFF. In nucleotides, the CDR3 is TGTGCCAGCAGCTTAGGACAGCCCTTTGCAACTAATGAAAAACTGTTTTTT.